The table lists the clone carrying this T cell receptor beta chain with many counts. The CDR3 is made up of 14 amino acids. Germline loops: CDR1 SEHNR, CDR2 FQNEAQ (reference sequence). Trimming removed 1 base at V and 5 bases at J, with 12 bases between. Template material for amplifying TCR beta CDR3 regions consisted of RNA transcripts. A set of HTBI primers served as the primers for a first-round RT-PCR of the TCR CDR3. TCRdb re-analysed the multiplex PCR reads in MiXCR, keeping a single row per CDR3 protein. The repertoire has some 370,000 distinct CDR3 sequences, over 13% of them found once; the top ten carry around 30%. These data come from a study of T cells in Graves' hyperthyroidism and ophthalmopathy.

The origin of this receptor is a man over 45 with Graves' ophthalmopathy. V is TRBV7-9 and J is TRBJ2-7; no firm D call. Sequencing was done on a sample of blood. The CDR3 sequence is CASSLDANMHEQYF. CDR3 nucleotides: TGTGCCAGCAGCTTAGATGCCAACATGCACGAGCAGTACTTC.